A single sample is the source of the 7 T cell receptor beta chains below, sequenced in a study of blood T cell repertoires in COVID-19. The data were produced by immunoSEQ multiplex PCR, yet TCRdb's version contains in-frame clones alone and is incomplete. This table holds 130,000 to 150,000 clones, 80% to 85% found once. Specimen: PBMCs or T cells enriched from blood (not recorded which). The receptor source for this set is a woman aged 45-65 years who had been exposed to COVID-19.

This clone was found a few times. The chain uses TRBV14 and TRBJ2-1; D unresolved. The CDR3 runs 12 residues. Germline CDR1 SGHDN, CDR2 FVKESK. With 4 bases removed from V and 12 bases from J, the gap between germline ends came to 13 bases. The CDR3 region has the DNA TGTGCCAGCAGCCCCCGCGGTTTCGCGCAGTTCTTC. Its protein is CASSPRGFAQFF. Using reference TRBV14 and TRBJ2-1 for the parts outside the CDR3, the full variable domain is EAGVTQFPSHSVIEKGQTVTLRCDPISGHDNLYWYRRVMGKEIKFLLHFVKESKQDESGMPNNRFLAERTGGTYSTLKVQPAELEDSGVYFCASSPRGFAQFFGPGTRLTVL.

The chain employs TRBV9 and TRBJ1-1; D perhaps matches TRBD1 (5 bases). The CDR3 has 14 residues. CDR1 and CDR2 from the germline V gene are SGDLS and YYNGEE. V was trimmed by 2 bases and J by 0 bases, leaving 8 bases between them. In nucleotides, the CDR3 is TGTGCCAGCAGCGTGTCAGGGCTGAACACTGAAGCTTTCTTT. It yields the protein CASSVSGLNTEAFF.

The chain carries TRBV6-5 and TRBJ2-5; tentatively, D is TRBD1 (6 bases). The V and J ends lost 5 bases and 5 bases respectively, with 15 bases between them. The CDR3 sequence is 14 residues long. Germline V gene sequence: CDR1 MNHEY, CDR2 SVGAGI. The CDR3 spells CASSHLGGPETQYF. CDR3 DNA: TGTGCCAGCAGTCACCTAGGGGGTCCGGAGACCCAGTACTTC.

The J gene is TRBJ2-2, the V gene TRBV11-3, with TRBD1 identical over 8 bases. This CDR3 comprises 14 residues. V dropped 6 bases and J dropped 7; count of bases not matched to a gene: 7. Looked up from germline, CDR1 is SGHNT and CDR2 is YENEEA. This CDR3 reads CASRTGQGLGELFF. DNA of the CDR3: TGTGCCAGCAGGACAGGACAGGGCCTCGGGGAGCTGTTTTTT. The complete variable domain, with remaining parts taken from reference TRBV11-3 and TRBJ2-2, reads EAGVVQSPRYKIIEKKQPVAFWCNPISGHNTLYWYLQNLGQGPELLIRYENEEAVDDSQLPKDRFSAERLKGVDSTLKIQPAELGDSAVYLCASRTGQGLGELFFGEGSRLTVL.

The rearrangement joins TRBV12-3 or TRBV12-4 to TRBJ2-1; TRBD2 is a possible D gene (6 bases). V dropped 6 bases and J dropped 10 bases, with 13 bases sitting between them. This CDR3 has 12 amino acids. CDR3 in amino acids: CASRPRDSEQFF. The DNA of the CDR3 is TGTGCCAGCAGACCTCGGGACTCCGAGCAGTTCTTC.

The gene calls are TRBV10-3 and TRBJ1-1; 10 bases are shared with TRBD1. Trimming took 8 bases from V and 4 from J; bases not matched to a gene: 4. The CDR3 runs 13 residues. Germline assignment: CDR1 ENHRY and CDR2 SYGVKD. The CDR3 DNA is TGTGCCATCTCGACAGGGGGCGGCACTGAAGCTTTCTTT. Translation: CAISTGGGTEAFF.

The rearrangement links TRBV2 to TRBJ1-4; the match to TRBD1 covers 10 bases. V trimming: 6 bases; J trimming: 7 bases; junction bases outside the gene matches: 5. The CDR3 extends over 14 amino acids. Germline V gene sequence: CDR1 SNHLY, CDR2 FYNNEI. CDR3 loop: CASSLRDRGEKLFF. DNA for the CDR3: TGTGCCAGCAGCCTCCGGGACAGGGGTGAAAAACTGTTTTTT.